The clone carrying this T cell receptor (beta chain) was observed a few times. The germline V gene encodes CDR1 LGHDT and CDR2 YNNKEL (reference sequence). CDR3 length: 15 amino acids. V shed 2 bases, J shed 5 bases, and the junction held 8 bases outside the gene matches. As originally analysed: The authors estimated nucleated cell counts from reference gene primer amplification. Method: immunoSEQ multiplex PCR; TCRdb's copy keeps in-frame clones and lacks some. D and trimming were read from the DNA, whereas the V and J calls and clone size are those reported in that table. The sample shows tens of thousands of clones, 85% to 95% of them seen only once. The data are from a study of blood T cell repertoires in COVID-19. Looking at the study overall: The United States, Italy and Spain supplied acute and convalescent COVID-19 samples. The cDNA or gDNA used as material had been derived from T cells, B-cell-depleted T cells, or PBMCs.

The sample was peripheral blood. This clonotype originated in a human donor with active COVID-19. The donor label of this sample is uncertain. The chain recombines TRBV3-1 (or the pseudogene TRBV3-2) with TRBJ2-7; TRBD1 matches 8 bases. CDR3 protein: CASSQNAGGRDEQYF. CDR3 nucleotide sequence: TGTGCCAGCAGCCAAAACGCAGGGGGCAGGGACGAGCAGTACTTC.